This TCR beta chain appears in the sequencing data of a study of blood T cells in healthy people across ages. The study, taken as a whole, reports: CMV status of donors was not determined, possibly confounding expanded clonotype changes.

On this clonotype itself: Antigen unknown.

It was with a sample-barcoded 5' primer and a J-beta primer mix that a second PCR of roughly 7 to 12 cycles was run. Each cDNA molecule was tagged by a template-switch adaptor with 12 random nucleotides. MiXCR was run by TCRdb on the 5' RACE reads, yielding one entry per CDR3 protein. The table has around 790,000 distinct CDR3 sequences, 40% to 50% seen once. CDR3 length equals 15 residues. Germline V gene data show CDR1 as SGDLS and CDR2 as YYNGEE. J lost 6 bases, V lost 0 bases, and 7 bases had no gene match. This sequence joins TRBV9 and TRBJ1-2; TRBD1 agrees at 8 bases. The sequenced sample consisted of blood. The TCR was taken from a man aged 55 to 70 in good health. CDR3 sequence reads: CASSVGPTGVNGYTF. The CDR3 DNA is TGTGCCAGCAGCGTAGGACCGACAGGGGTGAATGGCTACACCTTC.